The present entry profiles one T cell receptor beta chain with its context. This clonotype is classified as medium-sized (0.01 to 0.1%). Which antigen it targets is not known. Within one base of it there is no much larger clone, and no base qualities were kept. This specimen belongs to a study. For sequencing, an Illumina MiSeq was employed. TCRdb reprocessing: public reads trimmed at Q25 with fastp, clones called with MiXCR, in-frame beta chains kept. Entries are consolidated by CDR3 protein sequence, retaining the most common genes and DNA. This sample is represented by over 900 distinct CDR3 sequences; 6.1% of them were singletons. Approximately 15% of the sample rests with the top ten. Inclusive of the bounding cysteine and phenylalanine, the CDR3 is 13 residues long. Left in the record is the CDR3 DNA by itself, 39 bases read in frame from the first base. CDR1 SGHKS and CDR2 YYEKEE were looked up in the germline V gene (reference sequence). V is clipped by 0 bases and J by 3 bases, and the sequence between their germline boundaries is 7 bases long.

Source material: CD4+ T cells from synovial fluid. The V and J segments used are TRBV5-5 and TRBJ2-7; the D gene identity is not certain. The sequence was obtained from a human donor with rheumatoid arthritis. The CDR3 amino acid sequence is: CASSLELFYEQYF. In nucleotide form, the sequence is TGTGCCAGCAGCTTGGAGCTATTCTACGAGCAGTACTTC.